Included here is one T cell receptor beta chain sequence, with context. The clone's antigen remains unknown. Per-base qualities were not stored, and no clone one base away is much larger. This record comes from a study of blood T cell repertoires in COVID-19 (dated by TCRdb to about 2020). Describing the broader study: Collaborator samples came from the United States, Italy and Spain and covered acute and convalescent phases of COVID-19. The prospective study material was composed of cDNA or gDNA derived from T cells, B-cell-depleted T cells, or PBMCs. Subjects who had been exposed to COVID-19, were actively infected with it, or had recovered from it provided the deeply sampled blood TCRbeta repertoires that made up the dataset. The repertoires were made available in a free public database intended to serve as a resource for research on the immune response to SARS-CoV-2. Samples came from the ongoing ImmuneRACE study (first 160 participants) plus 1,254 subjects from 6 global collaborators. Nearly every sample came with metadata listing a de-identified subject ID, COVID-19 status, age in years and sex. HLA class I and class II types, where available, came from metadata supplied by the sample provider rather than from assay-based typing. Overall study results and their limits: The quantity of clinical and demographic metadata differed by source and by participant and was supplied without curation.

CDR1 and CDR2 are read off the germline V gene (reference sequence) as SGHKS and YYEKEE. The germline V end is reduced by 4 bases and the J end by 5 bases; junction bases left unmatched: 9. There are 15 amino acids in the CDR3, from cysteine to phenylalanine inclusive. Here the CDR3 DNA is all that survives: 45 bases in frame from base 1. Collaborating institutions collected whole blood in K2EDTA tubes following their own protocols. For TCRbeta analysis, collaborators shipped samples in one of three forms: frozen whole blood, isolated PBMCs, or DNA extracted from either of those sample types. The immunoSEQ Assay, a bias-controlled multiplex PCR, was used to amplify TCRbeta CDR3 regions from genomic DNA. Turning to the authors' computational methods: Nucleated cell counts per sample were estimated from amplification of reference gene primers within the assay. To quantify the absolute abundance of each unique TCRbeta CDR3 rearrangement, sequence reads were collapsed and filtered. For each sample, productive Simpson clonality was calculated as the square root of Simpson's diversity index across productive rearrangements. TCRdb stores this immuneACCESS table with in-frame sequences only. Part of the clones is absent; in the studies checked, under half of the shortfall reflects unresolved V genes, and no reason is known for the rest. That table gives V, J and clone size, and the DNA gave D and trimming. The sample has roughly 200,000 clones on record, 80% to 85% of them singletons. In total, the top ten clones hold 4.4% of the sample.

Material: peripheral blood. The receptor was isolated from a man in his fifties with active or convalescent COVID-19. The chain is made from TRBV5-5 and TRBJ1-5; TRBD1 aligns with 7 central bases. The CDR3: CASSATGTVHQPQHF. The DNA is as follows: TGTGCCAGCAGCGCGACCGGGACAGTCCATCAGCCCCAGCATTTT.